This TCR beta chain comes out of a study of T cell repertoires in ileal Crohn's disease. Study at large: Surgery for a complication: stricturing in approximately 60%, penetrating in 39%. Study-level findings and limits: Compared with CD4 T cells, sorted CD8 cells carried more expanded clones. Active smokers at surgery had more clonal expansions than non-smokers.

As concerns this clone: Its antigen is unknown.

Per sample, approximately 550 nanograms of biopsy DNA were TCRB immunosequenced. Repertoires were generated with immunoSEQ multiplex PCR, while TCRdb's copy carries only in-frame clones and drops some. The table has roughly 7,100 clones, 70% seen once. The junction had 9 bases not matched to a gene; V was cut back by 5 bases and J by 10 bases. The germline CDR1 and CDR2 sequences are MNHEY and SVGAGI. This CDR3 region has 14 residues. The chain employs TRBV6-5 and TRBJ1-5, with 9 bases aligning to TRBD1. The clonotype comes from an adult with Crohn's disease. The sequencing sample was made of ileal tissue. The CDR3 loop is CASSAGQGTYPQHF. CDR3 nucleotides: TGTGCCAGCAGTGCGGGACAGGGTACCTACCCCCAGCATTTT.